This T cell receptor (beta chain) was sequenced for a study of blood T cell repertoires in COVID-19. The CDR3 spans 12 residues. J lost 6 bases, V lost 10 bases, and 4 bases had no gene match. Germline V gene data show CDR1 as MNHNY and CDR2 as SVGAGI (reference sequence). Generated by immunoSEQ multiplex PCR, the TCRdb table keeps only in-frame clones and is missing some. The table has 70,000 to 100,000 clones, about 70% seen once. The sequencing input was peripheral blood. The receptor's source is a woman aged 55-70 years in a cohort sampled during active or convalescent COVID-19. The J gene is TRBJ2-5, the V gene TRBV6-6; 11 nucleotides match TRBD2. The CDR3 DNA follows: TGTGCCACGACTAGCGGGGAGAAGACCCAGTACTTC. This encodes CATTSGEKTQYF.